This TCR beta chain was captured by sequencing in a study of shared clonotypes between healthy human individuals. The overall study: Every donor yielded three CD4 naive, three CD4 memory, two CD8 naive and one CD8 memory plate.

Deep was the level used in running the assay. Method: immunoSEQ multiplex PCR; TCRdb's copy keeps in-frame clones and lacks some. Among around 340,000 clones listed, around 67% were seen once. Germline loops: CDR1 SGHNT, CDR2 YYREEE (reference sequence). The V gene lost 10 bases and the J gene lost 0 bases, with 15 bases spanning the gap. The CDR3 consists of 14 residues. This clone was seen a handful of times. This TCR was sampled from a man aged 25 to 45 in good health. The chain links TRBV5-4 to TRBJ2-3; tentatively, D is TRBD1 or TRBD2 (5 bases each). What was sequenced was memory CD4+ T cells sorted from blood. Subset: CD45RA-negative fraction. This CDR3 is CAVRDPSSTDTQYF. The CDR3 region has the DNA TGTGCCGTACGGGACCCTTCTAGCACAGATACGCAGTATTTT. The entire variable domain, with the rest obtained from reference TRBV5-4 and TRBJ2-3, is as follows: ETGVTQSPTHLIKTRGQQVTLRCSSQSGHNTVSWYQQALGQGPQFIFQYYREEENGRGNFPPRFSGLQFPNYSSELNVNALELDDSALYLCAVRDPSSTDTQYFGPGTRLTVL.